The clone carrying this TCR beta chain has ten or more counts. From the RACE reads, TCRdb called clonotypes with MiXCR, one entry per CDR3 protein. The repertoire includes about 89,000 distinct CDR3 sequences, roughly 10% of them detected once, and approximately 3.4% sits in the top ten. Germline V gives CDR1 PRHDT, CDR2 FYEKMQ (reference sequence). The CDR3 contains 20 residues. Trimming took off 0 bases at V and 0 bases at J, with 22 bases between the two ends. The data were obtained in a study of human T cells and chemical hapten exposure. Study-level background: The study traced per-sample TCR yield variation mainly to small differences in pooled library volumes.

Time point in this sample: pre-sensitization, week 0. Described treatment: therapeutic diphenylcyclopropenone sensitization with weekly scalp DPC. This clonotype was obtained from a woman aged 55-69 years with alopecia areata. Some clones in this sample may be carry-over from other donors' samples. This rearrangement joins TRBV13 to TRBJ2-3; tentative D call: TRBD2 (5 bases). Sequences were derived from whole blood, sampled in connection with sensitization to the hapten diphenylcyclopropenone (DPC). For the CDR3, the DNA is TGTGCCAGCAGCTTAGGCCCCCCAGCCAGGCGGGTCCTTAGCACAGATACGCAGTATTTT. This sequence encodes CASSLGPPARRVLSTDTQYF. Full variable domain (outside the CDR3, taken from reference TRBV13 and TRBJ2-3): AAGVIQSPRHLIKEKRETATLKCYPIPRHDTVYWYQQGPGQDPQFLISFYEKMQSDKGSIPDRFSAQQFSDYHSELNMSSLELGDSALYFCASSLGPPARRVLSTDTQYFGPGTRLTVL.